This paragraph covers one TCR beta chain sequence. The antigen is not known. The study team obtained lesional scalp punch biopsies and peripheral blood from alopecia areata patients. This specimen belongs to a study of CD8+ T cells in alopecia areata. Overall study: Tofacitinib administration to treated patients was oral, at 5 to 10 mg twice daily. A 6-month off-drug phase came after tofacitinib, which had lasted 6 to 18 months. Regarding the study as a whole: An increase in clonality over normal scalp was evident in lesional scalp, especially alopecia totalis/universalis.

Looked up from germline, CDR1 is MGHDK and CDR2 is SYGVNS. V gave up 5 bases and J gave up 11 bases; unmatched junction bases: 12. This CDR3 region has 14 residues. Sequencing templates came from extracted RNA that was reverse transcribed into cDNA. Produced via immunoSEQ multiplex PCR; TCRdb's table is partial and in-frame only. The sample comprises about 180,000 clones, roughly 59% of which are singletons, and 1.5% to 2% rests with the top ten. The source is a human donor with alopecia areata. This material consisted of CD4+ T cells sorted from blood, taken at week 0. The rearrangement joins TRBV25-1 to TRBJ1-1, with TRBD1 matching 9 bases. CDR3 coding DNA: TGTGCCAGCAGTAGAACAGGGGGCGCTTTGAATGCTTTCTTT. Protein: CASSRTGGALNAFF. The whole variable domain, filled in from reference TRBV25-1 and TRBJ1-1, reads EADIYQTPRYLVIGTGKKITLECSQTMGHDKMYWYQQDPGMELHLIHYSYGVNSTEKGDLSSESTVSRIRTEHFPLTLESARPSHTSQYLCASSRTGGALNAFFGQGTRLTVV.